What follows are 12 T cell receptor beta chains derived from one specimen sequenced in a study of beta chain features in type 1 diabetes. Every bit of the isolated RNA underwent reverse transcription, so sequencing read expressed TCRB transcripts. Using immunoSEQ multiplex PCR, the repertoire was profiled, and TCRdb retains in-frame clones only, with some absent. In the table there are 150,000 or so clones, approximately 9.2% of which are singletons. Sequencing was carried out using central memory CD4+ T cells from blood. These receptors were collected from a man younger than 30 in good health.

This clone has a handful of counts. Other nucleotide sequences from this sample produce the same CDR3. The V call is TRBV9, the J call TRBJ2-3; perhaps TRBD2 as D (6 bases). Germline V lookup: CDR1 SGDLS, CDR2 YYNGEE. V was clipped by 0 bases and J by 3 bases, with 11 bases between them. The CDR3 length is 15 residues. CDR3 protein: CASSVAGGATDTQYF. As DNA, the CDR3 is TGTGCCAGCAGCGTAGCTGGCGGGGCGACAGATACGCAGTATTTT.

This clone was seen more than once but under ten times. The chain is built from TRBV2 and TRBJ2-3; 7 bases line up with TRBD1. The ends lost 6 bases at V and 0 bases at J; junction bases unmatched: 9. Per germline, CDR1 SNHLY and CDR2 FYNNEI. The CDR3 contains 16 residues. The CDR3 loop reads CASRQTGAESTDTQYF. CDR3 bases: TGTGCCAGCAGGCAAACAGGGGCGGAGAGCACAGATACGCAGTATTTT.

This clone was recorded at least ten times. This rearrangement joins TRBV9 to TRBJ2-3; maybe TRBD1 (6 bases). The CDR3 sequence is 14 residues long. Germline-derived CDR1 and CDR2 are SGDLS and YYNGEE. Trimming took 6 bases from V and 3 from J, leaving 14 bases between them. Written as DNA, the CDR3 is TGTGCCAGCACCCTCGGACAGCTTACAGATACGCAGTATTTT. This encodes CASTLGQLTDTQYF.

The rearrangement joins TRBV6-5 to TRBJ2-3, with D perhaps TRBD1 (5 bases). The CDR3 runs to 15 residues. CDR1 and CDR2 from the germline V gene are MNHEY and SVGAGI. V gave up 6 bases and J gave up 0 bases, with 13 bases separating them. The CDR3 is CASRRQLSSTDTQYF. The CDR3 DNA is TGTGCCAGCAGGAGACAGCTCTCTAGCACAGATACGCAGTATTTT.

This clone has just a few counts. The V gene is TRBV15, the J gene TRBJ1-4; tentatively, D is TRBD1 (5 bases). CDR3 length: 15 residues. Germline CDR1 is LNHNV and CDR2 is YYDKDF (reference sequence). Trimming cost V 5 bases and J 4 bases, with 14 bases left between them. The chain's CDR3 is CATSLGGTLNEKLFF. For the CDR3, the DNA is TGTGCCACCAGCCTCGGAGGGACCCTTAATGAAAAACTGTTTTTT.

The chain joins TRBV7-2 to TRBJ2-3; the D is unclear. Trimming took 2 bases from V and 1 from J, leaving 10 bases between them. The CDR3 extends over 15 amino acids. CDR1 is SGHTA, CDR2 FQGNSA, per germline. CDR3 nucleotides: TGTGCCAGCAGCTTAAGCTCGGTTGGCACAGATACGCAGTATTTT. It is translated as CASSLSSVGTDTQYF.

This clone appeared a few times. The chain recombines TRBV6-5 with TRBJ2-1; 10 bases fit TRBD2. The CDR3 totals 13 residues. CDR1 is MNHEY, CDR2 SVGAGI, per germline. The J segment lost 6 bases and the V segment lost 6 bases, leaving 2 bases of the junction unmatched. The CDR3 nucleotides are TGTGCCAGCAGGTCTAGCGGGGGCAATGAGCAGTTCTTC. Translating gives CASRSSGGNEQFF.

The chain joins TRBV7-9 to TRBJ1-6, with D possibly TRBD1 on 5 matching bases. The CDR3 has 17 residues. Trimming removed 11 bases from V and 0 bases from J, with 20 bases in between. Germline-derived CDR1 and CDR2 are SEHNR and FQNEAQ (reference sequence). In nucleotides, the CDR3 is TGTGCCGTCACCACGGGGACTGTAGACTCCTATAATTCACCCCTCCACTTT. Translating it yields CAVTTGTVDSYNSPLHF.

At least ten counts were recorded for this clone. The CDR3 loop reads CASSPGLGRGSSYNEQFF. For the CDR3, the DNA is TGTGCCAGCAGCCCGGGACTAGGGCGGGGGAGCTCCTACAATGAGCAGTTCTTC. The chain links TRBV14 to TRBJ2-1; 8 bases are shared with TRBD2. V was clipped by 4 bases and J by 0 bases; unmatched bases: 11. CDR1 SGHDN and CDR2 FVKESK come from the germline V gene. The CDR3 extends over 18 amino acids.

The gene calls are TRBV5-4 and TRBJ2-7; possible D gene TRBD1, 6 bases. Germline V gene sequence: CDR1 SGHNT, CDR2 YYREEE (reference sequence). The V end was cut by 0 bases, the J end by 7 bases, with 14 bases between. This CDR3 spans 14 amino acids. The CDR3 loop is CASSLARGTGEQYF. The CDR3 DNA reads TGTGCCAGCAGCTTGGCAAGGGGCACAGGGGAGCAGTACTTC.

In its sample, this clone was seen a few times. V usage is TRBV16 and J usage is TRBJ1-1; D not resolved. The CDR3 totals 13 residues. Trimming took 0 bases from V and 6 from J, leaving 8 bases between them. Germline assignment: CDR1 KGHSY and CDR2 FQNENV. The CDR3 coding sequence is TGTGCCAGCAGCCAATCGAGGGCGGCTGAAGCTTTCTTT. Its protein is CASSQSRAAEAFF. Full variable domain (remainder filled in from reference TRBV16 and TRBJ1-1): GEEVAQTPKHLVRGEGQKAKLYCAPIKGHSYVFWYQQVLKNEFKFLISFQNENVFDETGMPKERFSAKCLPNSPCSLEIQATKLEDSAVYFCASSQSRAAEAFFGQGTRLTVV.

The sample holds a few counts of this clone. The CDR3 bases are TGCGCCAGCAGCTTGGGTAGAGGCACAGATACGCAGTATTTT. Translation gives CASSLGRGTDTQYF. This sequence joins TRBV5-1 and TRBJ2-3; unclear D gene. Germline loops: CDR1 SGHRS, CDR2 YFSETQ. The CDR3 sequence is 14 residues long. V was trimmed by 0 bases and J by 1 base, leaving 6 bases between them.